A single sample gave rise to the 14 T cell receptor beta chains below, sequenced in a study of T cell repertoires in cytomegalovirus infection. Antigen specificity for these receptors is unknown. TCRdb recomputed calls from the reads with MiXCR, one row per CDR3 protein. The table lists about 890,000 distinct CDR3 sequences, roughly 30% of them singletons. The material was cultured CD8+ T cells from PBMCs, obtained from culture after CMV antigen stimulation. The source of these receptors is a human donor in good health (CMV status not recorded). Some clones in this sample may be carry-over from other donors' samples.

The chain combines TRBV19 with TRBJ2-2; D unclear. Germline CDR1 and CDR2: LNHDA and SQIVND (reference sequence). The CDR3 runs to 14 residues. V dropped 6 bases and J dropped 4 bases, with 12 bases sitting between them. The CDR3 spells CASRAASGTGELFF. The CDR3 DNA follows: TGTGCCAGTAGGGCCGCTTCGGGCACCGGGGAGCTGTTTTTT. The full variable domain, with the rest looked up from reference TRBV19 and TRBJ2-2, is DGGITQSPKYLFRKEGQNVTLSCEQNLNHDAMYWYRQDPGQGLRLIYYSQIVNDFQKGDIAEGYSVSREKKESFPLTVTSAQKNPTAFYLCASRAASGTGELFFGEGSRLTVL.

This clonotype was counted between two and nine times. V usage is TRBV19 and J usage is TRBJ1-1; 8 positions match TRBD1. This CDR3 has 15 amino acids. Germline CDR1 LNHDA, CDR2 SQIVND (reference sequence). V shed 5 bases, J shed 2 bases, and the junction held 7 bases outside the gene matches. For the CDR3, the DNA is TGTGCCAGTAGTCCGGGACAGGTCCTCAACACTGAAGCTTTCTTT. Amino acid sequence: CASSPGQVLNTEAFF.

The rearrangement uses TRBV5-8 and TRBJ2-7; tentative D call: TRBD1 (6 bases). The ends were cut back, 7 bases at V and 2 bases at J, with 16 bases in the middle. Germline CDR1 and CDR2: SGHTS and YDEGEE. The CDR3 spans 14 residues. The CDR3 sequence is CASGNRDIPYEQYF. The DNA of the CDR3 is TGTGCCAGCGGCAACCGGGACATTCCCTACGAGCAGTACTTC.

The V gene is TRBV3-1, the J gene TRBJ2-5; tentatively, D is TRBD1 or TRBD2 (6 bases each). This CDR3 spans 12 amino acids. Germline CDR1 is LGHDT and CDR2 is YNNKEL (reference sequence). Trimming took 4 bases from V and 9 from J, leaving 12 bases between them. CDR3 coding DNA: TGTGCCAGCAGCCTCGAAGGGGGGCCCCAGTACTTC. Translated, it gives CASSLEGGPQYF.

This clonotype has a count of ten or more. This rearrangement joins TRBV7-6 to TRBJ2-3, with D perhaps matching TRBD2 (5 bases). This CDR3 is 15 amino acids long. V lost 5 bases, J lost 6 bases, and 18 bases lay in between. The germline V gene encodes CDR1 SGHVS and CDR2 FNYEAQ. CDR3: CASSLYPGPGDTQYF. Written as DNA, the CDR3 is TGTGCCAGCAGCCTATACCCCGGACCGGGGGATACGCAGTATTTT.

The sample holds a few counts of this clonotype. The rearrangement uses TRBV6-6 and TRBJ2-2; D is unresolved. Looked up from germline, CDR1 is MNHNY and CDR2 is SVGAGI (reference sequence). This CDR3 is 12 amino acids long. Between the trimmed V and J ends, which lost 6 bases and 5 bases, there was a span of 7 bases. In nucleotides, the CDR3 is TGTGCCAGCAGGGATCGGACCGGGGAGCTGTTTTTT. This translates into CASRDRTGELFF.

The V gene is TRBV27, the J gene TRBJ1-5; 8 nucleotides match TRBD1. Germline-derived CDR1 and CDR2 are MNHEY and SMNVEV (reference sequence). The CDR3 runs 18 residues. V gave up 2 bases and J gave up 4 bases; unmatched junction bases: 13. The CDR3 here is CASSLGGVVDRANQPQHF. DNA for the CDR3: TGTGCCAGCAGTTTAGGGGGGGTTGTGGACAGGGCGAATCAGCCCCAGCATTTT.

This clonotype came up many times. The gene calls are TRBV7-6 and TRBJ2-7; TRBD1 is a possible D gene (6 bases). Germline V gives CDR1 SGHVS, CDR2 FNYEAQ. With 5 bases removed from V and 7 bases from J, the gap between germline ends came to 9 bases. The CDR3 is 11 amino acids. The CDR3 sequence: CASSEGGEQYV. The CDR3 DNA reads TGTGCCAGCAGCGAAGGGGGAGAGCAGTACGTC.

The genes are TRBV9 and TRBJ1-4; possible D gene TRBD1, 5 bases. Germline CDR1 SGDLS, CDR2 YYNGEE. V was pared by 4 bases and J by 2 bases, with 12 bases between. The CDR3 has 15 residues. CDR3 in amino acids: CASSQRGVTNEKLFF. CDR3 DNA: TGTGCCAGCAGCCAACGGGGGGTGACTAATGAAAAACTGTTTTTT.

This clonotype was detected only a few times. The V gene is TRBV19, the J gene TRBJ1-1; the D is unclear. The V end lost 8 bases, the J end lost 4 bases, and 14 bases lay between the germline ends. In germline, CDR1 is LNHDA, CDR2 SQIVND (reference sequence). The CDR3 contains 13 residues. In nucleotides, the CDR3 is TGTGCCAGTGGAGGGAGGGAGTCCACTGAAGCTTTCTTT. It yields the protein CASGGRESTEAFF.

This clonotype was seen repeatedly, ten times or more. The chain is built from TRBV29-1 and TRBJ1-1; a weak D match, TRBD1 (5 bases). The CDR3 runs 14 residues. Trimming shortened V by 1 base and J by 0 bases, and 9 bases separated the two germline ends. CDR1 is SQVTM, CDR2 ANQGSEA, per germline. CDR3 coding DNA: TGCAGCGTTGAAGTTGAGGGGATGAACACTGAAGCTTTCTTT. Translating gives CSVEVEGMNTEAFF.

The chain is built from TRBV4-2 and TRBJ2-2; D perhaps matches TRBD1 (5 bases). Germline V gives CDR1 LGHNA, CDR2 YNFKEQ. The CDR3 is 16 residues long. Trimming cost V 0 bases and J 6 bases, with 14 bases left between them. CDR3 in amino acids: CASSQDDGRAAGELFF. DNA of the CDR3: TGTGCCAGCAGCCAAGATGACGGCAGGGCTGCCGGGGAGCTGTTTTTT.

This clonotype was seen at least ten times. The V gene is TRBV12-3 or TRBV12-4, the J gene TRBJ2-5; 10 nucleotides align to TRBD1. The CDR3 runs to 14 residues. V shed 6 bases, J shed 3 bases, and the junction held 4 bases outside the gene matches. CDR3 in DNA: TGTGCCAGCAGGCCCGGGACAGGGGAAGAGACCCAGTACTTC. It yields the protein CASRPGTGEETQYF.

This clonotype has a count of ten or more. V is TRBV27 and J is TRBJ1-5; TRBD1 agrees at 8 bases. Germline CDR1 and CDR2: MNHEY and SMNVEV (reference sequence). The V segment lost 3 bases and the J segment 7 bases; nucleotides outside the gene matches: 11. The CDR3 is made up of 16 amino acids. The CDR3, as DNA: TGTGCCAGCAGTTTCCACGGACAGGGTGGCGGGCAGCCCCAGCATTTT. It is translated as CASSFHGQGGGQPQHF.